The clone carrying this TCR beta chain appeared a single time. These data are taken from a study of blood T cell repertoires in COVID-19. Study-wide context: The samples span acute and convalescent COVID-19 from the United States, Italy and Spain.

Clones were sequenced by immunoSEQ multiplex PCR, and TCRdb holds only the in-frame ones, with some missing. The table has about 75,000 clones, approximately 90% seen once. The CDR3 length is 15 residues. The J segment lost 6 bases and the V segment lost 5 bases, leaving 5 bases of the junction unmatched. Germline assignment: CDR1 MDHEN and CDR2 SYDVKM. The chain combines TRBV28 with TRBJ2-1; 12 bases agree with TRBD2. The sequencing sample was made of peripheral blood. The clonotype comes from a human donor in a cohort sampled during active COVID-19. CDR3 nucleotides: TGTGCCAGCAGTCCGCGGGGACTAGCGGGCAATGAGCAGTTCTTC. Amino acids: CASSPRGLAGNEQFF. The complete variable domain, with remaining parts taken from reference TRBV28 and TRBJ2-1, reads DVKVTQSSRYLVKRTGEKVFLECVQDMDHENMFWYRQDPGLGLRLIYFSYDVKMKEKGDIPEGYSVSREKKERFSLILESASTNQTSMYLCASSPRGLAGNEQFFGPGTRLTVL.